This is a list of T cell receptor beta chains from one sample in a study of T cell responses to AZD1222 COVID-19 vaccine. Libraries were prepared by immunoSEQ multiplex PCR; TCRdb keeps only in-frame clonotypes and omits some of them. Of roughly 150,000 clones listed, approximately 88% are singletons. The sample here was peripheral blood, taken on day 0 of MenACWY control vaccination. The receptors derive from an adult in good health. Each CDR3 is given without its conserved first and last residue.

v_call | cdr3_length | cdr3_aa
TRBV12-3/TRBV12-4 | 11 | ASSRRGDSPLH
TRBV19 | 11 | ASSGSAGNTIY
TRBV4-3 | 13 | ASSQDRGGGNEQF
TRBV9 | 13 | ASSTGTALGYGYT
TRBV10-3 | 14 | AISPQTRAGGDEQF
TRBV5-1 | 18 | ASSRIPLGTSGGRGETQY
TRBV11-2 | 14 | ASSLGAGHHNQPQH
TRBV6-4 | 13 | ASSATSGRYNEQF
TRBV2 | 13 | ASTSDSLSNQPQH
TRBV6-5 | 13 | ASSTGGLGNQPQH
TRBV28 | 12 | ASSSGIFTGELF
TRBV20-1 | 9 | SARVEGGTF
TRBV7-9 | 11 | ASSVQGTGELF
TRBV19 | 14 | ASSMGTGVPFETQY
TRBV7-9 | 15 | ASTYSGTGGYVSGYT
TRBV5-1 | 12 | ASKASSGANVLT
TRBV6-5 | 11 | ASSYSIFDGYT
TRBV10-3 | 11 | AIRPAVGEKLF
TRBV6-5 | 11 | ASRNLGAWKLF
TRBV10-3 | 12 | AISESLGPDTQY
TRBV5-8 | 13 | ASSRGQDWDQPQH
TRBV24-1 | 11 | ATRGIYSTEAF
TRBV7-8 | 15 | ASSLAGDLIWDSPLH
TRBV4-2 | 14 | ASSQDFRVSGNTIY
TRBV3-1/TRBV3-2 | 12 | ASSQAYMVPEAF
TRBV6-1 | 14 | ASSVTPSGATYEQY
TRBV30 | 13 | AWRIIEGYNSPLH
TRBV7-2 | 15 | ASSLYPAPNSGNTIY
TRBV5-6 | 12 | ASSLSGVRSPLH
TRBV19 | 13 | ASSTDRVMNTEAF
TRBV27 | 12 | ASSFTGRGTEAF
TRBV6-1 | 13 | ASSERGAMNTEAF
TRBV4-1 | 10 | ASSGDSYEQY
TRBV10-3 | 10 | AVGQHNSPLH
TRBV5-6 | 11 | ASSLWRGYEQY
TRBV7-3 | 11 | ASSLRGDTEAF
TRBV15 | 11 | ATSTLTGNTIY
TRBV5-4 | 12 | ASSLAGGAYEQY
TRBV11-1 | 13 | ASSLARGQVYEQY
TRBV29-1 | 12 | SVERVGNTGELF
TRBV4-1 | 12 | ASSQDLLNTEAF
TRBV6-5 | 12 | ASSTSWTSYEQY
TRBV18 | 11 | ASSPDRGSGYT
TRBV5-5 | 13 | ASSLVSGGVEKLF
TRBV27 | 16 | ASSALWRASSGANVLT